This note documents a single TCR beta chain sequence. The sample originates from a study of cytomegalovirus exposure and HLA in healthy donors. About the research overall: An earlier analysis identified 120 million or so unique TCR beta sequences in about 180 million T cells.

V dropped 3 bases and J dropped 2 bases, with 7 bases sitting between them. Germline V gives CDR1 SNHLY, CDR2 FYNNEI. The CDR3 has 13 residues. PCR primers comprised 60 Vbeta and 13 Jbeta primers. Using immunoSEQ multiplex PCR, the repertoire was profiled, and TCRdb retains in-frame clones only, with some absent. The table has more than 100,000 clones, approximately 80% seen once; the top ten hold 8.5% to 10%. The V call is TRBV2, the J call TRBJ1-1; D is undetermined. This TCR was recovered from a female donor in good health and CMV-seropositive. The sequencing input was PBMCs. The CDR3 is CASSDLTNTEAFF. The CDR3, as DNA: TGTGCCAGCAGTGACCTTACTAACACTGAAGCTTTCTTT.